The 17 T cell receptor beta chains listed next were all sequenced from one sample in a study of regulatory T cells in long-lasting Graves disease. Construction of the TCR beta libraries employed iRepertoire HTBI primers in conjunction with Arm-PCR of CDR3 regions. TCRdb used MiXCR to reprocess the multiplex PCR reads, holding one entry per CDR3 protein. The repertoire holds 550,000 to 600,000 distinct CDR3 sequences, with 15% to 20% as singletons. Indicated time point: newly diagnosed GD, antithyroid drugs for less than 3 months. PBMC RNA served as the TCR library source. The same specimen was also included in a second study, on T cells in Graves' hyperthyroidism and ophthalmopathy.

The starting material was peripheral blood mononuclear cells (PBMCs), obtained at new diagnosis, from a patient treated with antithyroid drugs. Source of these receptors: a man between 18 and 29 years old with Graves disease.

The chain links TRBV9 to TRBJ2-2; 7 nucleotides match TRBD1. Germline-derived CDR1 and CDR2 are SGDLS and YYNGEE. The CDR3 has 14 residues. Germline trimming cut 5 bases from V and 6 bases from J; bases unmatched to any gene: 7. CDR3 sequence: CASRAGQAAGELFF. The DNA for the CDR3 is TGTGCCAGCAGAGCCGGACAGGCAGCCGGGGAGCTGTTTTTT.

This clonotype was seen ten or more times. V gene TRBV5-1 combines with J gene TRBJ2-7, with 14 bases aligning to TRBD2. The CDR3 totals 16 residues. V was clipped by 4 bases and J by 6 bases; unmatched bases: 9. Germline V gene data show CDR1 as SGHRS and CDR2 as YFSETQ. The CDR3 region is CASSGGLAGAMGEQYF. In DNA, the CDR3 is TGCGCCAGCAGCGGGGGACTAGCGGGAGCGATGGGCGAGCAGTACTTC.

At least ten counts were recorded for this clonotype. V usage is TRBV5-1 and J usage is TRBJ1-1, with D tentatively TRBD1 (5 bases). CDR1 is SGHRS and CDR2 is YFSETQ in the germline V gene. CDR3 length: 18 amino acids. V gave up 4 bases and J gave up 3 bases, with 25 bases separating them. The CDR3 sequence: CASSERAGTPPKDTEAFF. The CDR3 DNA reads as TGCGCCAGCAGCGAGAGAGCCGGGACCCCTCCGAAGGACACTGAAGCTTTCTTT. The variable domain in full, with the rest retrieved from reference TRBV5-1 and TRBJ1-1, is KAGVTQTPRYLIKTRGQQVTLSCSPISGHRSVSWYQQTPGQGLQFLFEYFSETQRNKGNFPGRFSGRQFSNSRSEMNVSTLELGDSALYLCASSERAGTPPKDTEAFFGQGTRLTVV.

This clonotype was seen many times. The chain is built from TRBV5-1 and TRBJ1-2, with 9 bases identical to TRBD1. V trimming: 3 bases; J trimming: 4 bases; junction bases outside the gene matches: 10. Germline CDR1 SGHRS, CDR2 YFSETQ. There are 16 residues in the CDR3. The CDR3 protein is CASSSGVRTGVYGYTF. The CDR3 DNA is TGCGCCAGCAGCTCAGGCGTACGGACAGGGGTCTATGGCTACACCTTC.

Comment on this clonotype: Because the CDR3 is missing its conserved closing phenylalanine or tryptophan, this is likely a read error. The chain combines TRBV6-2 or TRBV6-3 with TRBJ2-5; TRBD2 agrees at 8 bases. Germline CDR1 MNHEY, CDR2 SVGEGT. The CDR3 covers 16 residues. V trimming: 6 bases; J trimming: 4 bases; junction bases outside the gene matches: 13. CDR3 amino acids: CASRGSGAGVLETQYL. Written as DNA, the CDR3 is TGTGCCAGCAGGGGAAGTGGAGCGGGAGTACTAGAGACCCAGTACCTC.

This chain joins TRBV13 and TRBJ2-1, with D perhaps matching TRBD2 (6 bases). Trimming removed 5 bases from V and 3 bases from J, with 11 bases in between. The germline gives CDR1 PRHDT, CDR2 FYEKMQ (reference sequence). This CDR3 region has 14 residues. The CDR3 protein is CASSGRPLYNEQFF. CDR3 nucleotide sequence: TGTGCCAGCAGCGGGAGGCCACTCTACAATGAGCAGTTCTTC. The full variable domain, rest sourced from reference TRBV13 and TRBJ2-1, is AAGVIQSPRHLIKEKRETATLKCYPIPRHDTVYWYQQGPGQDPQFLISFYEKMQSDKGSIPDRFSAQQFSDYHSELNMSSLELGDSALYFCASSGRPLYNEQFFGPGTRLTVL.

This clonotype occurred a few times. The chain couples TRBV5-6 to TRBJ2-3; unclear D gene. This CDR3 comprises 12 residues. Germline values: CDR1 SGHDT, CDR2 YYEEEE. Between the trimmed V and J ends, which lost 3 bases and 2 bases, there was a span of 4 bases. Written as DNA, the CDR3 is TGTGCCAGCAGCTGGCTCACAGATACGCAGTATTTT. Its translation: CASSWLTDTQYF.

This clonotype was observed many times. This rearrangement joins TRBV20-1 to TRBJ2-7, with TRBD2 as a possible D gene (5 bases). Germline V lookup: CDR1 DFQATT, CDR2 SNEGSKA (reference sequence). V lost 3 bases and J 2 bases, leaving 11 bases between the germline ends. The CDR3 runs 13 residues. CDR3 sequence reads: CSARGSGTYEQYF. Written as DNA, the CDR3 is TGCAGTGCTAGGGGCAGCGGAACCTACGAGCAGTACTTC.

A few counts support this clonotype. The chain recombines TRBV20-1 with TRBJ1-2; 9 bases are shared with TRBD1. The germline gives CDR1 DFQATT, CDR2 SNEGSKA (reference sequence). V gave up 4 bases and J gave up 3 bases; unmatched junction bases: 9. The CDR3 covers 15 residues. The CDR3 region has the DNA TGCAGTGCTATCGGTCGGGGACAGGGAGACTATGGCTACACCTTC. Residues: CSAIGRGQGDYGYTF.

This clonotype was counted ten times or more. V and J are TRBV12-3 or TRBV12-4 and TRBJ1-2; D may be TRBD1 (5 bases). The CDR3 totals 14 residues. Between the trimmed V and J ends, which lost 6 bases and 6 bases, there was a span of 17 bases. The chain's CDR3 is CASSDLPGRNGYTF. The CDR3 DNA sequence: TGTGCCAGCAGCGACCTCCCAGGGCGTAATGGCTACACCTTC.

The CDR3 region has the DNA TGTGCCTGGAGCTGGGGAGGGGAACTTGAGCAGTACTTC. This encodes CAWSWGGELEQYF. This rearrangement joins TRBV30 to TRBJ2-7; 7 bases agree with TRBD2. Germline V gene sequence: CDR1 GTSNPN, CDR2 SVGIG (reference sequence). The CDR3 extends over 13 amino acids. V lost 3 bases, J lost 7 bases, and 9 bases stayed unmatched.

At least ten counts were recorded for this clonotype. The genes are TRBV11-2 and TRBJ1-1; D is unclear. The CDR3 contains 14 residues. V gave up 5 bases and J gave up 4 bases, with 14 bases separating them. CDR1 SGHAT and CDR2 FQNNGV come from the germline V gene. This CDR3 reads CASSKDGVGTEAFF. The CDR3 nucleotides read TGTGCCAGCAGCAAAGACGGGGTGGGCACTGAAGCTTTCTTT.

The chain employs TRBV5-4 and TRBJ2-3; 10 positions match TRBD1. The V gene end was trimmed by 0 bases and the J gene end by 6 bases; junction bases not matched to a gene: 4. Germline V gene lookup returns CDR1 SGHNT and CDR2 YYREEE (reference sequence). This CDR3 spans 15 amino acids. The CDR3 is CASSLGQGASDTQYF. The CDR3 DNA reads TGTGCCAGCAGCTTGGGACAGGGGGCATCTGATACGCAGTATTTT.

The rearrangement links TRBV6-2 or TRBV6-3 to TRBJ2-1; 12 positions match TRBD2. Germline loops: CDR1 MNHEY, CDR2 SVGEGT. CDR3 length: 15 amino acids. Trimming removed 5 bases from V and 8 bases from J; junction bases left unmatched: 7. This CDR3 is CASSVQLAGGHEQFF. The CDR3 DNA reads TGTGCCAGCAGTGTACAGCTAGCGGGAGGGCATGAGCAGTTCTTC.

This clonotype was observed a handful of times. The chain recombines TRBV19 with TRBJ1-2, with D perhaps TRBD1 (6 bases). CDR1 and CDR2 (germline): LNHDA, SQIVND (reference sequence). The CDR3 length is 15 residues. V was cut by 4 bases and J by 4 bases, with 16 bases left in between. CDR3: CASSTTRQGTYGYTF. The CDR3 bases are TGTGCCAGTAGTACGACACGTCAGGGGACCTATGGCTACACCTTC. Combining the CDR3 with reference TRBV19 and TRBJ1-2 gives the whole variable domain DGGITQSPKYLFRKEGQNVTLSCEQNLNHDAMYWYRQDPGQGLRLIYYSQIVNDFQKGDIAEGYSVSREKKESFPLTVTSAQKNPTAFYLCASSTTRQGTYGYTFGSGTRLTVV.

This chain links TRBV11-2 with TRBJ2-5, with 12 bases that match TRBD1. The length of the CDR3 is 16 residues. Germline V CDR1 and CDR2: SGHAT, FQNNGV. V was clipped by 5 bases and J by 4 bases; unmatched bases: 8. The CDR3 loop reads CASSPLGTGGGETQYF. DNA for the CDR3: TGTGCCAGCAGCCCACTCGGGACAGGGGGCGGAGAGACCCAGTACTTC.

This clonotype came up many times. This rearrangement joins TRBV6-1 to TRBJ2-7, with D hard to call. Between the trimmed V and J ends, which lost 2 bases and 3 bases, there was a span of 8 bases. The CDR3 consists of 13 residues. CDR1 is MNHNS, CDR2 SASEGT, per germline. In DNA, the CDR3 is TGTGCCAGCAGTGAAAGGCCGGACTACGAGCAGTACTTC. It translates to CASSERPDYEQYF.